This entry features one TCR beta chain sequence. Its antigen is undetermined. This clone may be a read error of a much larger clone one base away. The sample comes from a study of molecular identifiers for immune sequencing clone quantification. Study-wide results and caveats: Detectable among approximately 930,000 naive cells, according to reports, was Jurkat TCR RNA spiked in from one cell.

CDR3 length: 13 amino acids. Looked up from germline, CDR1 is SQVTM and CDR2 is ANQGSEA. Between the trimmed V and J ends, which lost 6 bases and 1 base, there was a span of 9 bases. MiXCR, applied by TCRdb to the PCR reads, yields one record per CDR3 protein. The sample shows approximately 500,000 distinct CDR3 sequences, 20% to 25% of them seen only once. The clonotype originates from a human donor in good health. Some libraries in this study had Jurkat cell RNA spiked in. The specimen sequenced was naive CD8+ T cells from blood, with Jurkat cell RNA spiked in. Regarding subset: FACS-sorted CD8+CD4-CCR7+CD45RA+ naive T cells. This sequence joins TRBV29-1 and TRBJ2-2, with TRBD2 as a possible D gene (5 bases). The CDR3 is CSVQRGNTGELFF. Written as DNA, the CDR3 is TGCAGCGTACAACGGGGGAACACCGGGGAGCTGTTTTTT.